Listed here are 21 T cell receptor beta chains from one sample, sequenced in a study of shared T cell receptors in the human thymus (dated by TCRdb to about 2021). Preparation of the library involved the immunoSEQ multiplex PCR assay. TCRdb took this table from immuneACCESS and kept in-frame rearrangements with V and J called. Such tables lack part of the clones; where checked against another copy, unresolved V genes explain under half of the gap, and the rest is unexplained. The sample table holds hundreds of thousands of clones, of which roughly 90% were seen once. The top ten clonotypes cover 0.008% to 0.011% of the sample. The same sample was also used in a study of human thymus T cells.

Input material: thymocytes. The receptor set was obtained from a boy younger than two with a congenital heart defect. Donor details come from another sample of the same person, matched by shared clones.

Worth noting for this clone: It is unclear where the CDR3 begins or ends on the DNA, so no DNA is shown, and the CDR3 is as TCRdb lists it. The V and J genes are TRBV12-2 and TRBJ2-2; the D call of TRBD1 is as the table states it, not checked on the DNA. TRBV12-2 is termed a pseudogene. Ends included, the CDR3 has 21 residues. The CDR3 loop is CASRLFPRWGQGATNTGELFF.

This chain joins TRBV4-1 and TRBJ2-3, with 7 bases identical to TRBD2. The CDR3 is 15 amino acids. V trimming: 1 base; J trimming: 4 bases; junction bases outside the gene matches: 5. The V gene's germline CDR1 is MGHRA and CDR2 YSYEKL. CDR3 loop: CASSQGGGNADTQYF. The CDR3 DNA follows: TGCGCCAGCAGCCAAGGGGGGGGGAACGCAGATACGCAGTATTTT.

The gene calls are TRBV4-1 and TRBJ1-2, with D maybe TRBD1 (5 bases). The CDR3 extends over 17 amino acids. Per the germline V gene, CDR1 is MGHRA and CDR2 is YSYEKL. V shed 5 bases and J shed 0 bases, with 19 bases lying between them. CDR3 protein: CASSCNPYPGANYGYTF. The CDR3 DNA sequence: TGCGCCAGCAGCTGCAACCCCTACCCGGGGGCTAACTATGGCTACACCTTC.

CDR3 DNA: TGCGCCAGCAGCCACCAGCGGGGTAGCACAGATACGCAGTATTTT. It is translated as CASSHQRGSTDTQYF. The J gene is TRBJ2-3, the V gene TRBV5-1, with 7 bases matching TRBD2. J gave up 0 bases and V 4 bases, and 5 bases lay outside the gene matches. Germline V lookup: CDR1 SGHRS, CDR2 YFSETQ. The CDR3 contains 15 residues.

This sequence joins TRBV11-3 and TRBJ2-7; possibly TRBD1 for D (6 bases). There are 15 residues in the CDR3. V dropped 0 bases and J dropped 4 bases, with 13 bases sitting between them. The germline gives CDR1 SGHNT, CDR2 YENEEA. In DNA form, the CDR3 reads TGTGCCAGCAGCTTAGAACCCGACAGGTTGTACGAGCAGTACTTC. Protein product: CASSLEPDRLYEQYF.

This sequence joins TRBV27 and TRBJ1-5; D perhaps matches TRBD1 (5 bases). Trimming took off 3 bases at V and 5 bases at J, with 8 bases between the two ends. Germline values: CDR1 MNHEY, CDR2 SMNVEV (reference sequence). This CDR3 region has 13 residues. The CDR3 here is CASSFRAHQPQHF. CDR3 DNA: TGTGCCAGCAGTTTCAGGGCTCATCAGCCCCAGCATTTT.

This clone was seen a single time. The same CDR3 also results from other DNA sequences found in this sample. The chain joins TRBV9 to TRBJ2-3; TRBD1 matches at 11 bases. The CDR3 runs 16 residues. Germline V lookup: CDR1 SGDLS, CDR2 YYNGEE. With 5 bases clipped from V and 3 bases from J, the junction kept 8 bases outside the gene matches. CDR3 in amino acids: CASSPPGQGGTDTQYF. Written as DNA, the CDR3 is TGTGCCAGCAGTCCTCCGGGACAGGGGGGGACAGATACGCAGTATTTT.

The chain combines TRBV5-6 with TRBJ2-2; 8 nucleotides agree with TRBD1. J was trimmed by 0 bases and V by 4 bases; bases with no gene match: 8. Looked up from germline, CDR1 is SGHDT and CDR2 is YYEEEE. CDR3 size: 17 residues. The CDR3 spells CASSALQGEANTGELFF. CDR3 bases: TGTGCCAGCAGCGCTTTACAGGGGGAGGCGAACACCGGGGAGCTGTTTTTT. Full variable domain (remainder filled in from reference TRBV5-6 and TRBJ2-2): DAGVTQSPTHLIKTRGQQVTLRCSPKSGHDTVSWYQQALGQGPQFIFQYYEEEERQRGNFPDRFSGHQFPNYSSELNVNALLLGDSALYLCASSALQGEANTGELFFGEGSRLTVL.

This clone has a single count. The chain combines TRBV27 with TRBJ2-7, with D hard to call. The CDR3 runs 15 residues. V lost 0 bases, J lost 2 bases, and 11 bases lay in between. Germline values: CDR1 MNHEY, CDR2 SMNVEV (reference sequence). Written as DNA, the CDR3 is TGTGCCAGCAGTTTATCGAGGCTAGTACCCTACGAGCAGTACTTC. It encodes CASSLSRLVPYEQYF.

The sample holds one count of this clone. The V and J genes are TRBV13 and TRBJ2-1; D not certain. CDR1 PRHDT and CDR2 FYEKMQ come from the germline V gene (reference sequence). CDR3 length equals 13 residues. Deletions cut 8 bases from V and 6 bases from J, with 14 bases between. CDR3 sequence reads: CASPSVPFNEQFF. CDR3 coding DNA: TGTGCCAGCCCCAGCGTACCCTTCAATGAGCAGTTCTTC.

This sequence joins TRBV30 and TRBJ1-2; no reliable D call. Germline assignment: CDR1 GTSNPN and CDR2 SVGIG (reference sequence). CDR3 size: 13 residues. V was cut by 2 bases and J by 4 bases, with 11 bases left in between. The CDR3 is CAWSRSVPYGYTF. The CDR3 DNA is TGTGCCTGGAGTAGGAGCGTTCCCTATGGCTACACCTTC. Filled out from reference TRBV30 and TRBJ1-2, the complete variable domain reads SQTIHQWPATLVQPVGSPLSLECTVEGTSNPNLYWYRQAAGRGLQLLFYSVGIGQISSEVPQNLSASRPQDRQFILSSKKLLLSDSGFYLCAWSRSVPYGYTFGSGTRLTVV.

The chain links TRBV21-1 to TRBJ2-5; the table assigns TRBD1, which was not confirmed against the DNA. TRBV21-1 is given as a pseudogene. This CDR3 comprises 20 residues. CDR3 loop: CASSPGGTGPRGWPQETQYF. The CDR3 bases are TGTGCCAGCAGCCCGGGCGGGACAGGGCCTCGCGGGTGGCCCCAAGAGACCCAGTACTTC.

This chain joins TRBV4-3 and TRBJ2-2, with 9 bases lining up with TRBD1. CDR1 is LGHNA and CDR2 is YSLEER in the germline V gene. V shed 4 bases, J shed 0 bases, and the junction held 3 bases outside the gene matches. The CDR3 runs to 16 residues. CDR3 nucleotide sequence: TGCGCCAGCAGCCCTCACAGGGGGCCGAACACCGGGGAGCTGTTTTTT. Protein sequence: CASSPHRGPNTGELFF.

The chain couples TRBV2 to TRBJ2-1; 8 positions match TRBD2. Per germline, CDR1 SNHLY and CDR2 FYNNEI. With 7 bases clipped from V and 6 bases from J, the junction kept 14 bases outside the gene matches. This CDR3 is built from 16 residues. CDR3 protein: CASTRKRTSRGNEQFF. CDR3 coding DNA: TGTGCCAGCACCCGGAAGAGGACTAGCCGGGGCAATGAGCAGTTCTTC.

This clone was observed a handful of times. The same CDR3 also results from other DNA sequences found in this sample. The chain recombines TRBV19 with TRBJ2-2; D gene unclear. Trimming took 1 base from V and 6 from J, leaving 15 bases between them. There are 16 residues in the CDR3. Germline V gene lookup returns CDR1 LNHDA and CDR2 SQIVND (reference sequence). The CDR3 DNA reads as TGTGCCAGTAGTATAGTGGCGGTCAACGAACCCGGGGAGCTGTTTTTT. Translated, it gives CASSIVAVNEPGELFF.

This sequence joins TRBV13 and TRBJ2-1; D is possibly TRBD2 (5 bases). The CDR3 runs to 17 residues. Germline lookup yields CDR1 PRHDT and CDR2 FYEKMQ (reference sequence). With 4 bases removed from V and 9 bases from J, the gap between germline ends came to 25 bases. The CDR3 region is CASSSTPASHLGSEQFF. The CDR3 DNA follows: TGTGCCAGCAGCTCCACTCCGGCTAGCCATCTGGGGAGTGAGCAGTTCTTC.

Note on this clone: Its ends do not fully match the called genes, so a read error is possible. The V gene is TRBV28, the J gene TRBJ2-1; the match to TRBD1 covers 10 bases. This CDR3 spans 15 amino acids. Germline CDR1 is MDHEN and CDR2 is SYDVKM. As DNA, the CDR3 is TGTGCCAGCAGACCGGGACAGGGGAGGAGGAATGAGCGGTTCTTC. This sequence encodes CASRPGQGRRNERFF.

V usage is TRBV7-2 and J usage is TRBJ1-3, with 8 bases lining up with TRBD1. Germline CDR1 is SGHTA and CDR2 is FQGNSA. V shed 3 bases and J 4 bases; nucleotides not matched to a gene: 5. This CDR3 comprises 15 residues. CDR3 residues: CASSFRQGSGNTIYF. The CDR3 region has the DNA TGTGCCAGCAGCTTTCGACAGGGGTCCGGAAACACCATATATTTT.

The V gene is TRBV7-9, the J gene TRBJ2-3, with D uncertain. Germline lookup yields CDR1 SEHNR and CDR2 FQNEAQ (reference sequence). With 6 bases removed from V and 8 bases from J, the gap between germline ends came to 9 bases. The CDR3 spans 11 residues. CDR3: CASRPGGTQYF. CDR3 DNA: TGTGCCAGCAGGCCCGGTGGTACGCAGTATTTT. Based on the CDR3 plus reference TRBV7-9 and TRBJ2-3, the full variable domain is DTGVSQNPRHKITKRGQNVTFRCDPISEHNRLYWYRQTLGQGPEFLTYFQNEAQLEKSRLLSDRFSAERPKGSFSTLEIQRTEQGDSAMYLCASRPGGTQYFGPGTRLTVL.

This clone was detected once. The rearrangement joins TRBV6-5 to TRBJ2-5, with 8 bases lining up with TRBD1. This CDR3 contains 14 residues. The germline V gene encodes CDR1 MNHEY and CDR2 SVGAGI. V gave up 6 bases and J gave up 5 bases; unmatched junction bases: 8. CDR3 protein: CASSTDRAQETQYF. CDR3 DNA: TGTGCCAGCAGCACGGACAGGGCCCAGGAGACCCAGTACTTC.

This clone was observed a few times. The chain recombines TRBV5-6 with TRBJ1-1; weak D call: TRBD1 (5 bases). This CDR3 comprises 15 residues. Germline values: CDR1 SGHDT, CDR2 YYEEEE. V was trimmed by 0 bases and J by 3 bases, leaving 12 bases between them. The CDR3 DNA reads TGTGCCAGCAGCTTGGTCAGGGTTGGGGACACTGAAGCTTTCTTT. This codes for CASSLVRVGDTEAFF.